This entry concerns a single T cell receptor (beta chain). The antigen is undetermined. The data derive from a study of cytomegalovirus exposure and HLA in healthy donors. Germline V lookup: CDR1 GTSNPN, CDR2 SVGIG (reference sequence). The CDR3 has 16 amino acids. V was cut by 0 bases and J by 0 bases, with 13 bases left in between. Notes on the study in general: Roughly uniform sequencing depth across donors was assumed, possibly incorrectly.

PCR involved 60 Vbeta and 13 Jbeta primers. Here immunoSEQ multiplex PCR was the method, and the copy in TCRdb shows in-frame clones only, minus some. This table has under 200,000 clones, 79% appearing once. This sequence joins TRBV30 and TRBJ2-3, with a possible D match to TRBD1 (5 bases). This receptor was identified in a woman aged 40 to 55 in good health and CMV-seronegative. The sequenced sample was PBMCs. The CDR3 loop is CAWSVGTTASTDTQYF. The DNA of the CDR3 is TGTGCCTGGAGTGTAGGCACGACAGCAAGCACAGATACGCAGTATTTT.